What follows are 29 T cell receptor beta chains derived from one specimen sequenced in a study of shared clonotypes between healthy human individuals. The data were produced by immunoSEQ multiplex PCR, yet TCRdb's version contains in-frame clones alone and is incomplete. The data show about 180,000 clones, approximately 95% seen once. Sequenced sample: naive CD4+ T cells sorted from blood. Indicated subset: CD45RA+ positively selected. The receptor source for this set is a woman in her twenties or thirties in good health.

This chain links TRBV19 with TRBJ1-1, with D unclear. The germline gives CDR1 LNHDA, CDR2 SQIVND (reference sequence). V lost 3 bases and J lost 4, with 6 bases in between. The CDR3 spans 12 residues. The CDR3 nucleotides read TGTGCCAGTAGTATGGCCGGCACTGAAGCTTTCTTT. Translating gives CASSMAGTEAFF. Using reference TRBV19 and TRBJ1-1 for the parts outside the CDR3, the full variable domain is DGGITQSPKYLFRKEGQNVTLSCEQNLNHDAMYWYRQDPGQGLRLIYYSQIVNDFQKGDIAEGYSVSREKKESFPLTVTSAQKNPTAFYLCASSMAGTEAFFGQGTRLTVV.

CDR3 amino acids: CASSTYDRGYEQYF. CDR3 in DNA: TGTGCCAGTAGTACTTATGACAGGGGGTACGAGCAGTACTTC. The chain employs TRBV19 and TRBJ2-7, with TRBD1 matching over 9 bases. Looked up from germline, CDR1 is LNHDA and CDR2 is SQIVND (reference sequence). The CDR3 covers 14 residues. Trimming cost V 4 bases and J 4 bases; bases outside gene matches: 5.

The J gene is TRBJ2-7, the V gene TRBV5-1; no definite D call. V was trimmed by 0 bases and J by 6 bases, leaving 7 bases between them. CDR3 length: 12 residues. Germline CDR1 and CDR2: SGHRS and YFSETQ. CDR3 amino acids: CASSLASAEQYF. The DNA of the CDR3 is TGCGCCAGCAGCTTGGCCTCGGCCGAGCAGTACTTC.

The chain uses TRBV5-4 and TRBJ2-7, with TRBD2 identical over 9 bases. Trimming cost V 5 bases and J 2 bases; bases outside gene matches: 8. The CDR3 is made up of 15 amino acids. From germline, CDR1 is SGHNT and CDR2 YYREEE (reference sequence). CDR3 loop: CASSPGLATTYEQYF. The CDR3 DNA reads TGTGCCAGCAGTCCCGGACTAGCGACTACCTACGAGCAGTACTTC.

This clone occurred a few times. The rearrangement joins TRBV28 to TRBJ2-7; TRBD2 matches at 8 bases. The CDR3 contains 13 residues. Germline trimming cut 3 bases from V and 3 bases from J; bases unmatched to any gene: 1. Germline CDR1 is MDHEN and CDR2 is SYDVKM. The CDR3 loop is CASSLGTSYEQYF. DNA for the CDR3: TGTGCCAGCAGTTTGGGGACTAGCTACGAGCAGTACTTC.

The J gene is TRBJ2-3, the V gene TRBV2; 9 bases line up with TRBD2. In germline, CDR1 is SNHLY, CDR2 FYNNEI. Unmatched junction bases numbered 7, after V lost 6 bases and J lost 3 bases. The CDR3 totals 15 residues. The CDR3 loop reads CASRASGIGTDTQYF. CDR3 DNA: TGTGCCAGCAGGGCTAGCGGGATAGGGACAGATACGCAGTATTTT.

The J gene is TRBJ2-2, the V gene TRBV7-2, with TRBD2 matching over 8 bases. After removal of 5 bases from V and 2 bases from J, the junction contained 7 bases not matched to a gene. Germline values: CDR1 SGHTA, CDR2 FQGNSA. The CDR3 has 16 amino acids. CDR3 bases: TGTGCCAGCAGCCCCCCGGGGGGGATAAACACCGGGGAGCTGTTTTTT. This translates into CASSPPGGINTGELFF.

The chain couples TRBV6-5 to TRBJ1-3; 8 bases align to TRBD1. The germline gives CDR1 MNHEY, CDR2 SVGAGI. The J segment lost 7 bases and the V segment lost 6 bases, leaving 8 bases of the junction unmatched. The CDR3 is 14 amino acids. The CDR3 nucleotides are TGTGCCAGCAGACACACACAGGGGGGGAACACCATATATTTT. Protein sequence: CASRHTQGGNTIYF.

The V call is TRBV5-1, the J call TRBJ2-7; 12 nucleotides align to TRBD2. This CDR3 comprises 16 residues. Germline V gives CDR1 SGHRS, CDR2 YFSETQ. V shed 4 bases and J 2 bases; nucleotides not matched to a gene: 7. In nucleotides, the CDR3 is TGCGCCAGCAGCCGGACTAGCGGGATAACGGCCTACGAGCAGTACTTC. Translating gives CASSRTSGITAYEQYF.

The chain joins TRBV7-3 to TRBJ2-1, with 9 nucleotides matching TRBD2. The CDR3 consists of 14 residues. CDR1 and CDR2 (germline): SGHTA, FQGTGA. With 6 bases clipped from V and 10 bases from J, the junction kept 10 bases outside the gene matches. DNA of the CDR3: TGTGCCAGCAGTCAATCGGGACTAGCCGACGAGCAGTTCTTC. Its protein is CASSQSGLADEQFF.

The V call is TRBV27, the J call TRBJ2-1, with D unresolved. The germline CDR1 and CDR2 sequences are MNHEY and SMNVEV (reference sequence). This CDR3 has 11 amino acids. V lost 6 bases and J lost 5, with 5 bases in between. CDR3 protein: CASSLHNEQFF. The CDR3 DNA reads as TGTGCCAGCAGCCTTCACAATGAGCAGTTCTTC.

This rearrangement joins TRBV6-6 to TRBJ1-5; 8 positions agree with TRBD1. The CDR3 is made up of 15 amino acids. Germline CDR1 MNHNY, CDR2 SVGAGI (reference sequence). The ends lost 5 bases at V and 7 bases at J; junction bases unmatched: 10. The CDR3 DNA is TGTGCCAGCAGTAAAGTCTCAGGGGGCGAACAGCCCCAGCATTTT. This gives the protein CASSKVSGGEQPQHF.

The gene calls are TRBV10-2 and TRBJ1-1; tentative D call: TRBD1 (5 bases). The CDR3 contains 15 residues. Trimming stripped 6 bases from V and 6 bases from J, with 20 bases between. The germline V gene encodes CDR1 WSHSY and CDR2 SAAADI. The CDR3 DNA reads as TGCGCCAGCAGAGAGCCGGGGGGAAAAGTTTCTGAAGCTTTCTTT. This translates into CASREPGGKVSEAFF.

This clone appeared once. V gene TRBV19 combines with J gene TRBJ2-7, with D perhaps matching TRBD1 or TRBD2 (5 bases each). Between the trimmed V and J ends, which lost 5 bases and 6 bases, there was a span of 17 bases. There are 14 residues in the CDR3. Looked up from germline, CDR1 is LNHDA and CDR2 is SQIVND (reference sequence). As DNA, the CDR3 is TGTGCCAGTAGTCTCCTGAGCGGTGGGGGCGAGCAGTACTTC. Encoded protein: CASSLLSGGGEQYF.

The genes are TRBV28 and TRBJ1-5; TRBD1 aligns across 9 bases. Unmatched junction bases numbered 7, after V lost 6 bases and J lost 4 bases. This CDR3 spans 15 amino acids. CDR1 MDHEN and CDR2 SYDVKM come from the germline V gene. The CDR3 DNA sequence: TGTGCCAGCAGGCACACAGGGGGCCTGAATCAGCCCCAGCATTTT. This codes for CASRHTGGLNQPQHF.

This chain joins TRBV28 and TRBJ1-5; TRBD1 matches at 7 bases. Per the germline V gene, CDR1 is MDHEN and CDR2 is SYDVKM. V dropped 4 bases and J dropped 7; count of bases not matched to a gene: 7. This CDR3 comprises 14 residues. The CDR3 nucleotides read TGTGCCAGCAGTTCCCGACAGGGTTGGCAGCCCCAGCATTTT. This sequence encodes CASSSRQGWQPQHF.

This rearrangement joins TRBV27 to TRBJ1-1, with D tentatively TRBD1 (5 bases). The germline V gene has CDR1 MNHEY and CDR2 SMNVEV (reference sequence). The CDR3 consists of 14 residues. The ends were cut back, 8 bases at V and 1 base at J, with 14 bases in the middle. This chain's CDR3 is CASGPWGRNTEAFF. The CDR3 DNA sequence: TGTGCCAGCGGCCCCTGGGGGAGGAACACTGAAGCTTTCTTT.

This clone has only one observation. The CDR3 DNA reads as TGTGCCAGCAGCTTACCCGGACTAGCGACAACCTACGAGCAGTACTTC. It translates to CASSLPGLATTYEQYF. The chain links TRBV7-2 to TRBJ2-7, with 9 bases matching TRBD2. The CDR3 covers 16 residues. J gave up 2 bases and V 2 bases, and 7 bases lay outside the gene matches. Germline V lookup: CDR1 SGHTA, CDR2 FQGNSA.

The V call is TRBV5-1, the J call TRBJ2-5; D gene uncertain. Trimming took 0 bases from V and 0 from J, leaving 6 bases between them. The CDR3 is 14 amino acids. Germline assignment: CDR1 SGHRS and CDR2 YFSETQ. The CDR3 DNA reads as TGCGCCAGCAGCTTGGCTTGGGACCAAGAGACCCAGTACTTC. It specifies CASSLAWDQETQYF.

This CDR3 reads CASSLDPNEKLFF. The CDR3 nucleotides are TGTGCCAGCAGCCTCGATCCGAATGAAAAACTGTTTTTT. The V and J genes are TRBV5-4 and TRBJ1-4; D uncertain. Germline assignment: CDR1 SGHNT and CDR2 YYREEE (reference sequence). The CDR3 is made up of 13 amino acids. With 4 bases removed from V and 5 bases from J, the gap between germline ends came to 9 bases. The whole variable domain, remainder taken from reference TRBV5-4 and TRBJ1-4, is ETGVTQSPTHLIKTRGQQVTLRCSSQSGHNTVSWYQQALGQGPQFIFQYYREEENGRGNFPPRFSGLQFPNYSSELNVNALELDDSALYLCASSLDPNEKLFFGSGTQLSVL.

DNA of the CDR3: TGTGCCAGCAGTGCGCCCGGGACACCCCCAAGGGGGGGTTACGAGCAGTACTTC. It codes for CASSAPGTPPRGGYEQYF. This sequence joins TRBV28 and TRBJ2-7; D possibly corresponds to TRBD2 (7 bases). Germline-derived CDR1 and CDR2 are MDHEN and SYDVKM. The CDR3 length is 18 residues. V lost 5 bases to trimming and J lost 4 bases, with 27 bases between them.

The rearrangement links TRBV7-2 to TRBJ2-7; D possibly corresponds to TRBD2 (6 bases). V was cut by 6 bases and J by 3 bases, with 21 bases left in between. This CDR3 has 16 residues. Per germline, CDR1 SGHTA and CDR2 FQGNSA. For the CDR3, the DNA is TGTGCCAGCAGGCCCCCCTACGCAAGGGGACTCTACGAGCAGTACTTC. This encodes CASRPPYARGLYEQYF.

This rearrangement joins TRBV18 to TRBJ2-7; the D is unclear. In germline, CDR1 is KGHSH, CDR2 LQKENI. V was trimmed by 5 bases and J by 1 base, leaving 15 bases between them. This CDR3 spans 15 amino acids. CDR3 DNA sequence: TGTGCCAGCTCATTCACTCGAGATACATCCTACGAGCAGTACTTC. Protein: CASSFTRDTSYEQYF.

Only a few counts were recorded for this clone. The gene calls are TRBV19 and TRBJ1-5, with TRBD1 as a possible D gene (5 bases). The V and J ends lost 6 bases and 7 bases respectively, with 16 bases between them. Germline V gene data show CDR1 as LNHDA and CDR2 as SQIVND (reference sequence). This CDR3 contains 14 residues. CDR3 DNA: TGTGCCAGTAGCGGGACGCCCCGGGGACAGCCCCAGCATTTT. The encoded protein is CASSGTPRGQPQHF.

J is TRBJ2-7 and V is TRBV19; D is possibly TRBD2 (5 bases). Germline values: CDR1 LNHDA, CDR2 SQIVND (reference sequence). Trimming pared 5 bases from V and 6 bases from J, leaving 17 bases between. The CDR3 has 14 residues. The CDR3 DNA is TGTGCCAGTAGTCCTCTAGCAGAAGCAGGCGAGCAGTACTTC. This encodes CASSPLAEAGEQYF.

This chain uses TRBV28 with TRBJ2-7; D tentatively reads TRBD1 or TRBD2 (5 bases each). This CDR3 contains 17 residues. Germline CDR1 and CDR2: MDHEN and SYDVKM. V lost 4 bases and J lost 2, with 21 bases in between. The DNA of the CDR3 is TGTGCCAGCAGTTCAAGCCGCTGGGACCCCTGGACCTACGAGCAGTACTTC. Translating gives CASSSSRWDPWTYEQYF.

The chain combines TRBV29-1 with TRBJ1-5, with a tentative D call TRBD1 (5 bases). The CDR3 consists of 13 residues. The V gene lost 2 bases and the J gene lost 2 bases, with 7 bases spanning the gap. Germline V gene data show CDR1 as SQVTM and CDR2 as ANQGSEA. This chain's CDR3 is CSVEQGGNQPQHF. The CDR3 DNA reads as TGCAGCGTTGAACAGGGAGGCAATCAGCCCCAGCATTTT.

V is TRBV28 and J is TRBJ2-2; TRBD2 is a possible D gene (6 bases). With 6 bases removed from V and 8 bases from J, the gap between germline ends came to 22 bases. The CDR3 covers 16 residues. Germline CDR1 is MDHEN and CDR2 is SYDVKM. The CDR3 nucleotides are TGTGCCAGCAGCTCCCCCGGTGCGGCGGGATGGGGGGAGCTGTTTTTT. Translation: CASSSPGAAGWGELFF.

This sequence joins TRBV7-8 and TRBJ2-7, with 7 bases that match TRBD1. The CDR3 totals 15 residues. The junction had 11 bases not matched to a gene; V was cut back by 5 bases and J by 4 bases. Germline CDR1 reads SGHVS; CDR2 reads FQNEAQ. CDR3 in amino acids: CASSQRSGQSYEQYF. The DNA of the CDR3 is TGTGCCAGCAGCCAACGATCGGGACAGTCATACGAGCAGTACTTC.